The 7 T cell receptor beta chains below were found in one sample sequenced in a study of CD8 T cells in Susac syndrome. Reverse transcription of about 0.5 to 1 ug RNA used random hexamers. TCRdb fed the immunoSEQ multiplex PCR reads into MiXCR, producing one record per CDR3 protein. The data show 200,000 to 300,000 distinct CDR3 sequences, with roughly 93% seen just once and around 0.07% held by the top ten. Source material: CD4+ T cells from PBMCs. These receptors were collected from a human donor with multiple sclerosis.

The J gene is TRBJ2-1, the V gene TRBV3-1; a possible D gene is TRBD2 (5 bases). CDR3 size: 15 residues. V lost 0 bases, J lost 5 bases, and 11 bases lay in between. CDR1 and CDR2 (germline): LGHDT, YNNKEL (reference sequence). This CDR3 is CASSQDSAGNNEQFF. The CDR3 nucleotides read TGTGCCAGCAGCCAAGATAGCGCCGGAAACAATGAGCAGTTCTTC.

The V and J genes are TRBV2 and TRBJ1-5; D gene unclear. The CDR3 is 13 residues long. CDR1 and CDR2 (germline): SNHLY, FYNNEI. V was shortened by 3 bases and J by 8 bases, with 11 bases between the two germline ends. CDR3 protein: CASSDPVVKPQHF. The CDR3 DNA sequence: TGTGCCAGCAGTGATCCAGTAGTGAAGCCCCAGCATTTT.

This clonotype was observed a few times. The chain joins TRBV6-6 to TRBJ2-2, with unresolved D. The V gene lost 0 bases and the J gene lost 2 bases, with 7 bases spanning the gap. The CDR3 has 15 amino acids. In germline, CDR1 is MNHNY, CDR2 SVGAGI (reference sequence). DNA for the CDR3: TGTGCCAGCAGTTACTCCGGCAGTAACACCGGGGAGCTGTTTTTT. As protein: CASSYSGSNTGELFF.

The CDR3 DNA follows: TGTGCCAGCAGCTTAGGAGGGACAGAAGCCAAAAACATTCAGTACTTC. Encoded protein: CASSLGGTEAKNIQYF. The V call is TRBV7-9, the J call TRBJ2-4; 7 bases are shared with TRBD1. Germline V gene lookup returns CDR1 SEHNR and CDR2 FQNEAQ (reference sequence). The length of the CDR3 is 16 residues. V gave up 1 base and J gave up 0 bases; unmatched junction bases: 3.

This chain joins TRBV20-1 and TRBJ2-5; 12 bases are shared with TRBD2. The V gene's germline CDR1 is DFQATT and CDR2 SNEGSKA (reference sequence). This CDR3 has 15 residues. The V and J ends lost 8 bases and 4 bases, in that order; junction bases with no gene match: 11. CDR3 sequence (DNA): TGCAGTCTCACGCCGGGACTAGCGGGCGGAGAGACCCAGTACTTC. Encoded protein: CSLTPGLAGGETQYF.

V is TRBV6-1 and J is TRBJ2-5; no reliable D call. Trimming shortened V by 3 bases and J by 2 bases, and 4 bases separated the two germline ends. The CDR3 is 12 residues long. CDR1 is MNHNS and CDR2 is SASEGT in the germline V gene. CDR3 nucleotide sequence: TGTGCCAGCAGTGAGCTTCAAGAGACCCAGTACTTC. Translation gives CASSELQETQYF.

The rearrangement uses TRBV18 and TRBJ2-5; possibly TRBD1 or TRBD2 for D (5 bases each). The germline gives CDR1 KGHSH, CDR2 LQKENI. V gave up 6 bases and J gave up 2 bases, with 13 bases separating them. CDR3 length: 14 residues. The CDR3 here is CASSRWDGQETQYF. The CDR3 DNA follows: TGTGCCAGCTCCCGATGGGACGGACAAGAGACCCAGTACTTC. Drawing the rest from reference TRBV18 and TRBJ2-5, the complete variable domain is NAGVMQNPRHLVRRRGQEARLRCSPMKGHSHVYWYRQLPEEGLKFMVYLQKENIIDESGMPKERFSAEFPKEGPSILRIQQVVRGDSAAYFCASSRWDGQETQYFGPGTRLLVL.